This record covers a single T cell receptor beta chain. This entry belongs to a study of control samples from healthy donors and cancer patients. The CDR3 consists of 12 residues. The V end was cut by 5 bases, the J end by 3 bases, with 4 bases between. Per the germline V gene, CDR1 is SEHNR and CDR2 is FQNEAQ (reference sequence). Libraries were prepared by immunoSEQ multiplex PCR; TCRdb keeps only in-frame clonotypes and omits some of them. Of fewer than 70,000 clones in the sample, roughly 87% were seen once. The rearrangement joins TRBV7-9 to TRBJ2-2; D ambiguous. The sequenced material came from PBMCs. The receptor was isolated from a man between 60 and 70 years old with head and neck cancer. CDR3 in DNA: TGTGCCAGCAGCCCCTACACCGGGGAGCTGTTTTTT. Protein product: CASSPYTGELFF.